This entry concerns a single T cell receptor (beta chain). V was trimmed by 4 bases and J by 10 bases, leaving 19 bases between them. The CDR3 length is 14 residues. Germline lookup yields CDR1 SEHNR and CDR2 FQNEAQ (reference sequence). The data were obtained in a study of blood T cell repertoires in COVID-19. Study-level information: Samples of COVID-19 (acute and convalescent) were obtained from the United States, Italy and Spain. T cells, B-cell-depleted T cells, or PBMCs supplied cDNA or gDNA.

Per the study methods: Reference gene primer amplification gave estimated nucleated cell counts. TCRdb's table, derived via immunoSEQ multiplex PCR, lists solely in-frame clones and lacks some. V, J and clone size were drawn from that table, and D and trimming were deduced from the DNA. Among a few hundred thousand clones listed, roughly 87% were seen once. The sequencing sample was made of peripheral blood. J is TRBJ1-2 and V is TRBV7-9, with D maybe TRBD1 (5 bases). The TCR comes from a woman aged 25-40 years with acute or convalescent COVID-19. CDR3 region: CASSSTLEGGAYTF. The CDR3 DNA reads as TGTGCCAGCAGCTCCACCTTGGAGGGAGGGGCCTACACCTTC.